The sequence of this TCR beta chain was determined in a study of T cell changes during pregnancy in multiple sclerosis. The V gene end was trimmed by 0 bases and the J gene end by 5 bases; junction bases not matched to a gene: 9. CDR3 size: 16 residues. Germline CDR1 reads SGHVS; CDR2 reads FQNEAQ. Profiled with immunoSEQ multiplex PCR; TCRdb holds only in-frame clones, not every one. The sample consists of roughly 76,000 clones, about nine tenths of them appearing once. The input for sequencing was CD4+ T cells from peripheral blood mononuclear cells, taken after pregnancy. The chain combines TRBV7-8 with TRBJ2-5; 7 bases fit TRBD1. This receptor was taken from a female donor with multiple sclerosis, enrolled in a pregnancy study. The CDR3 region is CASSLATTGAQETQYF. CDR3 bases: TGTGCCAGCAGCTTAGCGACCACAGGGGCGCAGGAGACCCAGTACTTC. Combining the CDR3 with reference TRBV7-8 and TRBJ2-5 gives the whole variable domain GAGVSQSPRYKVAKRGQDVALRCDPISGHVSLFWYQQALGQGPEFLTYFQNEAQLDKSGLPSDRFFAERPEGSVSTLKIQRTQQEDSAVYLCASSLATTGAQETQYFGPGTRLLVL.